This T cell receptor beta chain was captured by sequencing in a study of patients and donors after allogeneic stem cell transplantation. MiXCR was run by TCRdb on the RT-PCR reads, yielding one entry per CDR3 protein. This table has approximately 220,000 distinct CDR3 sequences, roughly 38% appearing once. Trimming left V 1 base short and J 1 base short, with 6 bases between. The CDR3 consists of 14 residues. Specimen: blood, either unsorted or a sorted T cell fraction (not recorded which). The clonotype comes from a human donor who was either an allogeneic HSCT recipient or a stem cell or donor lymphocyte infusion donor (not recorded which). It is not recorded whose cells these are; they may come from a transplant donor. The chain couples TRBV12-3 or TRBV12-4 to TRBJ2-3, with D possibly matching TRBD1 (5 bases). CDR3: CASSLEQGTDTQYF. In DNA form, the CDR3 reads TGTGCCAGCAGTTTAGAACAGGGCACAGATACGCAGTATTTT.